The rows below give T cell receptor beta chains drawn from one sample of a study of blood T cells in healthy people across ages. TCRdb reanalysed the 5' RACE reads using MiXCR and keeps one entry per CDR3 protein. The sample shows around 1.5 million distinct CDR3 sequences, roughly 64% of them seen only once. Sequenced sample: blood. The receptors were gathered from a man in his late teens or twenties in good health. Both conserved end residues are trimmed from each CDR3. A D gene is named only where the DNA matches it firmly.

D: TRBD1; V: TRBV6-1; CDR3: ASRSRGQSNQPQH
D: NA; V: TRBV7-2; CDR3: ASSLEVLAASTGTQY
D: TRBD2; V: TRBV29-1; CDR3: SVELAGGFNEQF
D: NA; V: TRBV7-9; CDR3: ASSAQTAEAF
D: TRBD2; V: TRBV5-1; CDR3: ASSLKTSVGDNEQF
D: TRBD2; V: TRBV6-1; CDR3: ASRDSGTSGRLYEQY
D: TRBD1; V: TRBV6-2/TRBV6-3; CDR3: ASSGTEYNEQF
D: NA; V: TRBV20-1; CDR3: SARNYRVGETQY
D: NA; V: TRBV5-4; CDR3: ASRGRGSSYEQY
D: TRBD1; V: TRBV4-1; CDR3: ASSKTTGGARGETQY
D: NA; V: TRBV6-5; CDR3: ASSPRGISYNSPLH
D: NA; V: TRBV7-9; CDR3: ASSLGVAGTGYT
D: TRBD2; V: TRBV29-1; CDR3: SVGSTSVETQY
D: NA; V: TRBV6-5; CDR3: ASSYSIATGSYEQY
D: NA; V: TRBV27; CDR3: ASSPGPSPATDTQY
D: NA; V: TRBV6-6; CDR3: ASSLFWGEISTYEQY
D: TRBD1; V: TRBV6-1; CDR3: ASSPLAGGVGANVLT
D: TRBD1; V: TRBV29-1; CDR3: SVEGTGGAPMY
D: TRBD1; V: TRBV6-6; CDR3: ASSWTGLGGEQY
D: NA; V: TRBV29-1; CDR3: SVGGPETF
D: NA; V: TRBV20-1; CDR3: SARDSARVVNTEAF
D: TRBD1; V: TRBV29-1; CDR3: SVETTWDREIRADTQY
D: NA; V: TRBV29-1; CDR3: SVLPSGGDTQY
D: NA; V: TRBV12-3/TRBV12-4; CDR3: ASSPGTQY
D: TRBD1; V: TRBV6-5; CDR3: ASSRQGIIGDEQY
D: NA; V: TRBV24-1; CDR3: TTNEGSTDTQY
D: NA; V: TRBV5-1; CDR3: ASSLEAPTDNEQF
D: NA; V: TRBV20-1; CDR3: SASRPGADNSPLH
D: NA; V: TRBV10-3; CDR3: AIGAPRHAPDTQY
D: NA; V: TRBV28; CDR3: ASSLFGARNIQY
D: TRBD2; V: TRBV5-5; CDR3: ASSDLAGGIHNEQF
D: NA; V: TRBV7-9; CDR3: AVGRDSYEQY
D: NA; V: TRBV7-2; CDR3: ASTLSDHYGYT
D: NA; V: TRBV12-3/TRBV12-4; CDR3: ASSLGRRAKADTQY
D: TRBD1; V: TRBV2; CDR3: ASRPGTGYAF
D: NA; V: TRBV20-1; CDR3: SAPLYGYT
D: NA; V: TRBV14; CDR3: ASSQARGPGNEQY
D: NA; V: TRBV3-1; CDR3: ASSPLQGLGTYEQY
D: TRBD1; V: TRBV11-3; CDR3: ASSPLRGQGGELF
D: NA; V: TRBV12-3/TRBV12-4; CDR3: ASSPGGVGSQETQY
D: NA; V: TRBV4-3; CDR3: ASSQDFQGSYEQY
D: TRBD1; V: TRBV14; CDR3: ASSQTTGVRETQY
D: NA; V: TRBV4-1; CDR3: ASSPNDRVQETQY